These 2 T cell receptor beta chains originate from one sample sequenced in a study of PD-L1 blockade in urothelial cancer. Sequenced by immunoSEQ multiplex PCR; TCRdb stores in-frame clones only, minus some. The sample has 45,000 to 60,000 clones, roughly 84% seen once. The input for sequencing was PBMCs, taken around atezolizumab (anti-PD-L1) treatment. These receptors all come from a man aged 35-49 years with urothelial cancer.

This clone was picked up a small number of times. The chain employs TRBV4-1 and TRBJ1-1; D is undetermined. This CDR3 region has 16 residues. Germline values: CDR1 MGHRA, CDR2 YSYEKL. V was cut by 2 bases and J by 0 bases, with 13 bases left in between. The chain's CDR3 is CASSQPRGGMNTEAFF. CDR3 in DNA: TGCGCCAGCAGCCAACCCCGGGGAGGAATGAACACTGAAGCTTTCTTT.

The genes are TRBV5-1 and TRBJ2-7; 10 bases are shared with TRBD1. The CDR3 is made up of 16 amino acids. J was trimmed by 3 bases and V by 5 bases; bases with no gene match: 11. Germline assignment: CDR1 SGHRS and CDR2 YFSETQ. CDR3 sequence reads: CASSQEDRGRDYEQYF. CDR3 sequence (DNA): TGCGCCAGCAGTCAAGAAGACAGGGGGCGCGACTACGAGCAGTACTTC.